This TCR beta chain was profiled in a study of identical twins. The authors used template switching to add a universal primer site and gave cDNA unique molecular identifiers. TCRdb used MiXCR to reprocess the 5' RACE reads, holding one entry per CDR3 protein. The sample holds nearly 650,000 distinct CDR3 sequences; 7.1% are singletons and the top ten take 1.6%. The CDR3 runs to 15 residues. Germline V gene data show CDR1 as LNHNV and CDR2 as YYDKDF (reference sequence). V gave up 0 bases and J gave up 3 bases, with 10 bases separating them. This clonotype appeared many times. Its target is not known. Study findings and constraints: With abundant cord blood beta clonotypes, insertions were fewer; memory repertoires showed no such pattern. The models systematically underestimated how much out-of-frame TCR alpha was shared in monozygotic twins.

This same sample was also taken into another study, of yellow fever vaccine responses in identical twins.

V gene TRBV15 combines with J gene TRBJ2-3; D call uncertain. The receptor was isolated from a woman between 18 and 30 years old in good health. The specimen sequenced was PBMCs. The CDR3 sequence is CATSRDLKGTDTQYF. CDR3 DNA sequence: TGTGCCACCAGCAGAGATCTGAAGGGTACAGATACGCAGTATTTT.